The next 5 T cell receptor beta chains were all read from a single sample in a study of cytomegalovirus exposure and HLA in healthy donors. The PCR ran on 60 Vbeta and 13 Jbeta primers. Sequencing was performed with immunoSEQ multiplex PCR; in TCRdb, only in-frame clones are kept and a portion is missing. The sample has about 100,000 clones; about 80% are singletons. The source material was PBMCs. The receptors originated from a man in his forties in good health and CMV-seropositive.

The chain recombines TRBV6-4 with TRBJ1-3; a possible D gene is TRBD1 (5 bases). Germline V CDR1 and CDR2: MRHNA, SNTAGT. CDR3 size: 13 residues. Between the trimmed V and J ends, which lost 8 bases and 2 bases, there was a span of 10 bases. The CDR3 sequence is CASPGGTGNTIYF. The CDR3 DNA follows: TGTGCCAGCCCGGGGGGGACTGGAAACACCATATATTTT.

The CDR3 is CAIRGLAGGSGTQYF. For the CDR3, the DNA is TGTGCCATCAGAGGACTAGCGGGAGGATCTGGGACCCAGTACTTC. This chain uses TRBV10-3 with TRBJ2-5; 14 bases are shared with TRBD2. There are 15 residues in the CDR3. Germline V gives CDR1 ENHRY, CDR2 SYGVKD. V dropped 6 bases and J dropped 7; count of bases not matched to a gene: 7.

This chain connects TRBV2 to TRBJ1-2, with 7 bases identical to TRBD1. This CDR3 has 11 amino acids. Trimming at V came to 7 bases and at J to 8 bases, leaving 4 bases not matched to a gene. Germline loops: CDR1 SNHLY, CDR2 FYNNEI. For the CDR3, the DNA is TGTGCCAGCACCAACAGGGGAGGCTACACCTTC. Residues: CASTNRGGYTF.

The CDR3 DNA reads as TGTGCCAGTAGTAGGACAGGGTACACCGGGGAGCTGTTTTTT. Translating gives CASSRTGYTGELFF. J is TRBJ2-2 and V is TRBV19; 8 nucleotides match TRBD1. V was clipped by 4 bases and J by 3 bases; unmatched bases: 1. There are 14 residues in the CDR3. CDR1 is LNHDA and CDR2 is SQIVND in the germline V gene (reference sequence).

V gene TRBV4-1 combines with J gene TRBJ1-1, with 9 positions matching TRBD1. The germline V gene encodes CDR1 MGHRA and CDR2 YSYEKL. This CDR3 contains 15 residues. Trimming at V came to 4 bases and at J to 1 base, leaving 4 bases not matched to a gene. CDR3 sequence (DNA): TGCGCCAGCAGCCTCGCGGGACAGGGGAACACTGAAGCTTTCTTT. As protein: CASSLAGQGNTEAFF.